The clone carrying this T cell receptor (beta chain) was counted only a few times. This entry is derived from a study of CD8 T cells in Susac syndrome. The sequenced target, TCR beta, came from blood CD8+ and CD4+ T cells. Each multiple sclerosis control was a treatment-naive patient with relapsing-remitting disease that was either stable or active. The CDR3 runs 15 residues. CDR1 is SGHRS and CDR2 is YFSETQ in the germline V gene. With 5 bases removed from V and 1 base from J, the gap between germline ends came to 10 bases. RNA was extracted with the RNeasy kit, and a quantity of about 0.45 to 1 ug was reverse transcribed using random hexamers. The CDR3 of TCR beta was amplified by immunoSEQ multiplex PCR across 54 Vbeta and 13 Jbeta. TCRdb re-derived calls from the immunoSEQ multiplex PCR reads in MiXCR, one entry per CDR3 protein. The data hold over 150,000 distinct CDR3 sequences, with approximately 95% observed a single time.

The sequence came from a human donor with multiple sclerosis. The rearrangement joins TRBV5-1 to TRBJ2-6; D possibly corresponds to TRBD1 (5 bases). Input material: CD4+ T cells from PBMCs. CDR3 DNA: TGCGCCAGCAGTTTGACAGCTTCTGGGGCCAACGTCCTGACTTTC. Its protein is CASSLTASGANVLTF.